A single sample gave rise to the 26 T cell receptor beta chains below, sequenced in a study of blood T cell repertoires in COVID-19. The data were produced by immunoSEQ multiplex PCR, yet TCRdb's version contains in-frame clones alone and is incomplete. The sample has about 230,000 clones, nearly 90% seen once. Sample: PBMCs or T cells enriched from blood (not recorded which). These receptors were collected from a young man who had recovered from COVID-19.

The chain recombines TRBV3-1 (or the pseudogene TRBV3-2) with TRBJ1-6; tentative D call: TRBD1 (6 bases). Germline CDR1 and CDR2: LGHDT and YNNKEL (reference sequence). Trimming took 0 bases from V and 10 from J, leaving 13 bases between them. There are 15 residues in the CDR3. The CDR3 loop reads CASSQDSGAGSPLHF. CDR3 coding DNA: TGTGCCAGCAGCCAAGACTCAGGGGCAGGGTCACCCCTCCACTTT.

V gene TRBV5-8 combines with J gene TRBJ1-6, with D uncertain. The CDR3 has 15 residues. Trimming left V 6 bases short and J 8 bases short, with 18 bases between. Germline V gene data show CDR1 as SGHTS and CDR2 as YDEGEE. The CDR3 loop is CASTGRRRIDSPLHF. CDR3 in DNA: TGTGCCAGCACTGGGCGCCGTCGGATTGATTCACCCCTCCACTTT.

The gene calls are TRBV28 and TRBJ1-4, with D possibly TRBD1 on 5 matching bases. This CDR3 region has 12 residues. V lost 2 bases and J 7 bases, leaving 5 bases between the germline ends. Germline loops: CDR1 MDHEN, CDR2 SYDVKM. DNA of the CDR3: TGTGCCAGCAGTTTAAGGGGTGAAAAACTGTTTTTT. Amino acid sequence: CASSLRGEKLFF.

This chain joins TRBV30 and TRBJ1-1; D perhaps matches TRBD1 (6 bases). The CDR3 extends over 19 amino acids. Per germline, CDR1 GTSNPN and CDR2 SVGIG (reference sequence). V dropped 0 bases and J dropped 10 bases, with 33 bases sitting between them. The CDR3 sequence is CAWSVLSRTKGHTLGSAFF. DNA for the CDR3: TGTGCCTGGAGTGTACTGTCCAGGACCAAGGGACATACTCTCGGGTCAGCTTTCTTT. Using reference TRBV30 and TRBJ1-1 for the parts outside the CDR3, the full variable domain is SQTIHQWPATLVQPVGSPLSLECTVEGTSNPNLYWYRQAAGRGLQLLFYSVGIGQISSEVPQNLSASRPQDRQFILSSKKLLLSDSGFYLCAWSVLSRTKGHTLGSAFFGQGTRLTVV.

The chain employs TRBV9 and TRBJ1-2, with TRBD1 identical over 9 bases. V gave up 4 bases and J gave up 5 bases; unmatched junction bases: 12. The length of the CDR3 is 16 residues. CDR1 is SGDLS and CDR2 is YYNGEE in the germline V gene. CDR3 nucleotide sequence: TGTGCCAGCAGCTCTGAGACAGGGGGGAACCATTATGGCTACACCTTC. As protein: CASSSETGGNHYGYTF. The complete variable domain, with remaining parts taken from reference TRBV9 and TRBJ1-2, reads DSGVTQTPKHLITATGQRVTLRCSPRSGDLSVYWYQQSLDQGLQFLIQYYNGEERAKGNILERFSAQQFPDLHSELNLSSLELGDSALYFCASSSETGGNHYGYTFGSGTRLTVV.

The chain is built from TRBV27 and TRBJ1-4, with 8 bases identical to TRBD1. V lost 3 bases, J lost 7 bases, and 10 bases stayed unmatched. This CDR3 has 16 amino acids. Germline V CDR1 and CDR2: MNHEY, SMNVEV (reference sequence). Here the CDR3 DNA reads TGTGCCAGCAGTTTGACAGGGGTTATAGGGGGTGAAAAACTGTTTTTT. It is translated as CASSLTGVIGGEKLFF.

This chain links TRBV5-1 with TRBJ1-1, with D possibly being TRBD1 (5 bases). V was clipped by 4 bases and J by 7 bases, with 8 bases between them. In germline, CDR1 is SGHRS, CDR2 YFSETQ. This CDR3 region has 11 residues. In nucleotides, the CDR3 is TGCGCCAGCAGCGGGGCGGTTGAAGCTTTCTTT. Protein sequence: CASSGAVEAFF.

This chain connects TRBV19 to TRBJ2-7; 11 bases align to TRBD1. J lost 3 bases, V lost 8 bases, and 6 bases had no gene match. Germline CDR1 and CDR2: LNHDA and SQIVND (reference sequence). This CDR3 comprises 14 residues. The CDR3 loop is CASQRTGGVYEQYF. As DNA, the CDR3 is TGTGCCAGTCAGAGGACAGGGGGCGTCTACGAGCAGTACTTC.

The DNA for the CDR3 is TGTGCCAGCAGCGTAGGGGATTTAAGTAGCGGGGGGCGACGATGGGAGCAGTACTTC. Translated, it gives CASSVGDLSSGGRRWEQYF. V and J are TRBV9 and TRBJ2-7, with TRBD2 identical over 10 bases. The CDR3 has 19 amino acids. Germline values: CDR1 SGDLS, CDR2 YYNGEE. Germline trimming cut 0 bases from V and 7 bases from J; bases unmatched to any gene: 19.

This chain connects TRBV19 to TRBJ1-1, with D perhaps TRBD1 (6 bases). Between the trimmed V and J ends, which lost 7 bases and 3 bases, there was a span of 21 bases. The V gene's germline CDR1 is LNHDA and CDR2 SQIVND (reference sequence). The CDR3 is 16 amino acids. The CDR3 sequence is CASTHSWGGPDTEAFF. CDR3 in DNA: TGTGCCAGTACCCATAGCTGGGGGGGGCCGGACACTGAAGCTTTCTTT.

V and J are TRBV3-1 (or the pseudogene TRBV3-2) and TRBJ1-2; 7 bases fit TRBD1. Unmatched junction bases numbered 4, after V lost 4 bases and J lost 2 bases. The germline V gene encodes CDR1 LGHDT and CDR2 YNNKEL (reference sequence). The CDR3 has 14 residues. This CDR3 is CASSPPGQNYGYTF. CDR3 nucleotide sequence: TGTGCCAGCAGCCCCCCGGGACAGAACTATGGCTACACCTTC.

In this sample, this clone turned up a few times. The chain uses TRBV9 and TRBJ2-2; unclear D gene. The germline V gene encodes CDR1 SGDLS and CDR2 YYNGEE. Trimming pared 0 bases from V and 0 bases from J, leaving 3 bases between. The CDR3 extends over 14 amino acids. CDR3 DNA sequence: TGTGCCAGCAGCGTAGACTCGAACACCGGGGAGCTGTTTTTT. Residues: CASSVDSNTGELFF.

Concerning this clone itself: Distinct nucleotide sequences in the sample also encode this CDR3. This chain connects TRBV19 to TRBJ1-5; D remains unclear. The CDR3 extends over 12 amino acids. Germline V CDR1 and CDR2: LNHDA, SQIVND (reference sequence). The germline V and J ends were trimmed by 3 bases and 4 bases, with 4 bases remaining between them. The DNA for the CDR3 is TGTGCCAGTAGTATCTATAATCAGCCCCAGCATTTT. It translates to CASSIYNQPQHF. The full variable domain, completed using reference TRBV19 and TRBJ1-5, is DGGITQSPKYLFRKEGQNVTLSCEQNLNHDAMYWYRQDPGQGLRLIYYSQIVNDFQKGDIAEGYSVSREKKESFPLTVTSAQKNPTAFYLCASSIYNQPQHFGDGTRLSIL.

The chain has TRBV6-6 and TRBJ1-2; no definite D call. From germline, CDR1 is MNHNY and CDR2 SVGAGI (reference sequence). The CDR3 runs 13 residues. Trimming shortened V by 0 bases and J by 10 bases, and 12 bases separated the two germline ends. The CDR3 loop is CASSYSFSGVYTF. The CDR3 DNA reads TGTGCCAGCAGTTACTCGTTCTCCGGGGTCTACACCTTC.

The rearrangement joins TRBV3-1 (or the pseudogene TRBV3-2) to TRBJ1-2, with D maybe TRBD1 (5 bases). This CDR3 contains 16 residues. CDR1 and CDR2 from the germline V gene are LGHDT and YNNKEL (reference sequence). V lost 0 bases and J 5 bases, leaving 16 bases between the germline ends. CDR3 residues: CASSQDESGQGYGYTF. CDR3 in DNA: TGTGCCAGCAGCCAAGATGAGTCAGGGCAAGGGTATGGCTACACCTTC.

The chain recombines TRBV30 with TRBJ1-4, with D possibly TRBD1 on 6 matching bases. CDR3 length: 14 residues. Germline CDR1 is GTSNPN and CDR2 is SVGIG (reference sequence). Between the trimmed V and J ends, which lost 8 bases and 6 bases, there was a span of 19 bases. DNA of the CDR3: TGTGCCCAAAACGACGGGGGGCTAGATGAAAAACTGTTTTTT. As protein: CAQNDGGLDEKLFF.

CDR3 loop: CASSLSGRVYEQYF. The CDR3 DNA reads TGTGCCAGCAGCCTCAGCGGGAGGGTCTACGAGCAGTACTTC. V and J are TRBV7-9 and TRBJ2-7; the match to TRBD2 covers 10 bases. CDR3 size: 14 residues. Germline V gene lookup returns CDR1 SEHNR and CDR2 FQNEAQ (reference sequence). J gave up 3 bases and V 5 bases, and 4 bases lay outside the gene matches. The full variable domain, in which reference TRBV7-9 and TRBJ2-7 provide the parts outside the CDR3, is DTGVSQNPRHKITKRGQNVTFRCDPISEHNRLYWYRQTLGQGPEFLTYFQNEAQLEKSRLLSDRFSAERPKGSFSTLEIQRTEQGDSAMYLCASSLSGRVYEQYFGPGTRLTVT.

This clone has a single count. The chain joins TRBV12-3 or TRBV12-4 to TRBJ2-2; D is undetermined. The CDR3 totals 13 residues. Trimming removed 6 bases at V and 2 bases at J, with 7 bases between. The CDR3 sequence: CASRADNTGELFF. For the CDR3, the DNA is TGTGCCAGCAGGGCGGATAACACCGGGGAGCTGTTTTTT.

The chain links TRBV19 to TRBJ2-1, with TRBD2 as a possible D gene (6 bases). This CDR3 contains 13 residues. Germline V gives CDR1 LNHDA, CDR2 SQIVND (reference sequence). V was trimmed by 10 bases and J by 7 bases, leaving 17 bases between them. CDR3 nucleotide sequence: TGTGCCACCTCAAGGGACTCGGGGAATGAGCAGTTCTTC. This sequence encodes CATSRDSGNEQFF.

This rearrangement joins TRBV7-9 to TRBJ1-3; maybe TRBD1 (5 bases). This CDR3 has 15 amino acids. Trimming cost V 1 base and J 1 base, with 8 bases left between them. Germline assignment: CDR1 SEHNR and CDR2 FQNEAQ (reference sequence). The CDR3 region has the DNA TGTGCCAGCAGCTTAGGCGGGGCTTCTGGAAACACCATATATTTT. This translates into CASSLGGASGNTIYF.

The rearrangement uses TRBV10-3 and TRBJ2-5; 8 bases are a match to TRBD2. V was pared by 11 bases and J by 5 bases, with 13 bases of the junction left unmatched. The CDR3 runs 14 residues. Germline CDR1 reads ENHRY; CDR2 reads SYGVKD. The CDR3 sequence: CAGSREGEGETQYF. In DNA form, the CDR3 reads TGTGCCGGATCACGGGAGGGAGAGGGGGAGACCCAGTACTTC.

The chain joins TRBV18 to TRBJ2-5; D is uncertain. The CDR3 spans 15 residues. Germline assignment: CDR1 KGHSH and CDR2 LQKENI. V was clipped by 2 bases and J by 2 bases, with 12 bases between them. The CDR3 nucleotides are TGTGCCAGCTCACCATTTGGGCTTTTACAAGAGACCCAGTACTTC. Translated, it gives CASSPFGLLQETQYF.

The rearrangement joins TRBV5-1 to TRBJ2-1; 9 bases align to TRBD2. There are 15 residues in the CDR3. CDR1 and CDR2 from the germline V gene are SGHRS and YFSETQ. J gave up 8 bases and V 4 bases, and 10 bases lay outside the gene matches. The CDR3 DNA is TGCGCCAGCAGCCCCGGTAATAGCGGGAGAGATGAGCAGTTCTTC. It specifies CASSPGNSGRDEQFF. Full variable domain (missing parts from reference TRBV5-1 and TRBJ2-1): KAGVTQTPRYLIKTRGQQVTLSCSPISGHRSVSWYQQTPGQGLQFLFEYFSETQRNKGNFPGRFSGRQFSNSRSEMNVSTLELGDSALYLCASSPGNSGRDEQFFGPGTRLTVL.

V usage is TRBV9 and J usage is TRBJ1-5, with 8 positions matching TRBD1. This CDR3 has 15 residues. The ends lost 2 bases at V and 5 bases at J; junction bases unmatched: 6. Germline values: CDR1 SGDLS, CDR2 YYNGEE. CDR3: CASSVEDREDQPQHF. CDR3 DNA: TGTGCCAGCAGCGTCGAGGACAGGGAGGATCAGCCCCAGCATTTT.

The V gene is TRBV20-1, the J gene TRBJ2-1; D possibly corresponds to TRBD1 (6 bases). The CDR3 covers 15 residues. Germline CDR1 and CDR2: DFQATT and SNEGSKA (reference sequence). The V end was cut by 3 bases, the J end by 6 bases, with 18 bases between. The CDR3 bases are TGCAGTGCTAGTACAGGGCTGTGGCAAAGCAATGAGCAGTTCTTC. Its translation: CSASTGLWQSNEQFF.

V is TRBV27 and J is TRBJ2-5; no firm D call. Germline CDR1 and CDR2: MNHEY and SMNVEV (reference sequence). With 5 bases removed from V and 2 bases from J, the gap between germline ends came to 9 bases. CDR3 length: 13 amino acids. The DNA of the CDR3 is TGTGCCAGCAGTCCCCCCTGTCAAGAGACCCAGTACTTC. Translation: CASSPPCQETQYF.